This TCR beta chain was profiled in a study of T-cell reconstitution after alpha-beta-depleted transplantation in children. Trimming cost V 0 bases and J 5 bases, with 8 bases left between them. This CDR3 has 13 residues. Germline CDR1 and CDR2: SGHRS and YFSETQ. Using unique molecular identifiers, the investigators prepared the TCRbeta library. TCRdb fed the PCR reads into MiXCR, producing one record per CDR3 protein. The data show roughly 350,000 distinct CDR3 sequences, 10% to 13% seen once. The gene calls are TRBV5-1 and TRBJ1-1, with D unclear. The source is a human donor who donated a stem cell graft to a child with acute lymphoblastic leukemia. This specimen consisted of PBMCs from the stem cell graft donor, obtained from the stem cell graft. CDR3 loop: CASSLEVETEAFF. CDR3 nucleotides: TGCGCCAGCAGCTTGGAAGTGGAGACTGAAGCTTTCTTT.